The 15 T cell receptor beta chains presented below share a single source sample, sequenced in a study of blood T cell repertoires in COVID-19. Clones were read by immunoSEQ multiplex PCR, and TCRdb kept only the in-frame ones, dropping some. The table lists around 300,000 clones, about 90% of them singletons. The material sequenced was peripheral blood. The receptors were sampled from a man aged 18 to 30 with active or convalescent COVID-19.

The rearrangement uses TRBV20-1 and TRBJ2-1; the D is unclear. The germline V gene has CDR1 DFQATT and CDR2 SNEGSKA (reference sequence). Between the trimmed V and J ends, which lost 5 bases and 4 bases, there was a span of 6 bases. This CDR3 contains 11 residues. In DNA, the CDR3 is TGCAGTGCTCCCGGTTACAATGAGCAGTTCTTC. Amino acid sequence: CSAPGYNEQFF.

V and J are TRBV27 and TRBJ1-5; maybe TRBD1 (6 bases). V lost 6 bases, J lost 6 bases, and 15 bases lay in between. Per germline, CDR1 MNHEY and CDR2 SMNVEV (reference sequence). The CDR3 totals 14 residues. Here the CDR3 DNA reads TGTGCCAGCAGCCCAATGGGGGCGAGTCAGCCCCAGCATTTT. Protein product: CASSPMGASQPQHF.

The V gene is TRBV3-1 (or the pseudogene TRBV3-2), the J gene TRBJ2-2; the D gene is possibly TRBD2 (6 bases). Looked up from germline, CDR1 is LGHDT and CDR2 is YNNKEL (reference sequence). The CDR3 consists of 13 residues. Trimming pared 2 bases from V and 11 bases from J, leaving 12 bases between. CDR3 DNA: TGTGCCAGCAGCCAAACGGTGGAGGGCGAGCTGTTTTTT. It translates to CASSQTVEGELFF.

This chain connects TRBV11-2 to TRBJ2-3; tentatively, D is TRBD2 (6 bases). Trimming pared 4 bases from V and 2 bases from J, leaving 16 bases between. The CDR3 has 16 residues. Germline V gene lookup returns CDR1 SGHAT and CDR2 FQNNGV. The CDR3: CASSSPGTGITDTQYF. CDR3 DNA sequence: TGTGCCAGCAGCTCCCCCGGGACTGGGATCACAGATACGCAGTATTTT.

This chain joins TRBV27 and TRBJ1-1, with 7 bases that match TRBD1. The CDR3 is 17 residues long. J gave up 1 base and V 6 bases, and 14 bases lay outside the gene matches. CDR1 and CDR2 (germline): MNHEY, SMNVEV (reference sequence). The CDR3 nucleotides read TGTGCCAGCAGCTCCCTCGGACAGGTCCCAGCGAACACTGAAGCTTTCTTT. Translation gives CASSSLGQVPANTEAFF.

The chain recombines TRBV24-1 with TRBJ2-1; no clear D gene. The CDR3 spans 15 residues. Trimming cost V 9 bases and J 5 bases, with 19 bases left between them. Per the germline V gene, CDR1 is KGHDR and CDR2 is SFDVKD. As DNA, the CDR3 is TGTGCCACCCAACGTGGCGGAAGATTGGACAATGAGCAGTTCTTC. Translating it yields CATQRGGRLDNEQFF.

The chain employs TRBV10-3 and TRBJ2-1; D uncertain. The CDR3 consists of 13 residues. V lost 5 bases and J lost 5, with 10 bases in between. CDR1 is ENHRY, CDR2 SYGVKD, per germline. The CDR3 sequence: CAISPPLNNEQFF. In DNA form, the CDR3 reads TGTGCCATCAGTCCCCCCCTAAACAATGAGCAGTTCTTC.

This chain uses TRBV7-2 with TRBJ1-6; unclear D gene. The CDR3 has 15 residues. The V and J ends lost 4 bases and 9 bases respectively, with 16 bases between them. From germline, CDR1 is SGHTA and CDR2 FQGNSA. CDR3: CASSSTLRVFSPLHF. In nucleotides, the CDR3 is TGTGCCAGCAGCTCGACCCTTCGGGTTTTTTCACCCCTCCACTTT.

This clone has a single count. This sequence joins TRBV29-1 and TRBJ2-1; a weak D match, TRBD2 (6 bases). The V and J ends lost 8 bases and 6 bases respectively, with 14 bases between them. Germline V gene sequence: CDR1 SQVTM, CDR2 ANQGSEA. CDR3 length: 12 amino acids. For the CDR3, the DNA is TGCAGCCTGAGACTAGATTCCAATGAGCAGTTCTTC. The encoded protein is CSLRLDSNEQFF.

The V and J genes are TRBV7-6 and TRBJ2-7; 8 nucleotides line up with TRBD1. This CDR3 has 14 residues. Losses at the gene ends were 5 bases for V and 2 bases for J; bases not matched to a gene: 5. Per germline, CDR1 SGHVS and CDR2 FNYEAQ. The CDR3 bases are TGTGCCAGCAGCCCGGACAGGGCCCCCTACGAGCAGTACTTC. This encodes CASSPDRAPYEQYF.

The rearrangement joins TRBV7-8 to TRBJ2-7; TRBD1 might be the D (6 bases). CDR3 size: 13 residues. Germline lookup yields CDR1 SGHVS and CDR2 FQNEAQ. The V end was cut by 4 bases, the J end by 3 bases, with 10 bases between. CDR3 coding DNA: TGTGCCAGCAGCTCCGGGACACTCTACGAGCAGTACTTC. Residues: CASSSGTLYEQYF.

The gene calls are TRBV28 and TRBJ1-4; 9 nucleotides agree with TRBD1. The CDR3 consists of 15 residues. V shed 6 bases, J shed 7 bases, and the junction held 9 bases outside the gene matches. CDR1 and CDR2 (germline): MDHEN, SYDVKM. Here the CDR3 reads CASRPGTGSFEKLFF. The CDR3 nucleotides read TGTGCCAGCAGACCGGGGACAGGGTCATTTGAAAAACTGTTTTTT.

V is TRBV5-1 and J is TRBJ1-2; 12 bases agree with TRBD1. Trimming removed 4 bases from V and 3 bases from J; junction bases left unmatched: 4. This CDR3 has 15 residues. Germline V CDR1 and CDR2: SGHRS, YFSETQ. Here the CDR3 reads CASSTGQGAYYGYTF. CDR3 DNA: TGCGCCAGCAGCACGGGACAGGGGGCTTACTATGGCTACACCTTC.

As DNA, the CDR3 is TGTGCCAGCAGCTTGCTGGTTCAGACTGAAGCTTTCTTT. The encoded protein is CASSLLVQTEAFF. J is TRBJ1-1 and V is TRBV5-5; D unclear. In germline, CDR1 is SGHKS, CDR2 YYEKEE (reference sequence). This CDR3 comprises 13 residues. Trimming pared 1 base from V and 5 bases from J, leaving 9 bases between.

This clone appeared once. V and J are TRBV6-6 and TRBJ1-1; no clear D gene. The germline V gene has CDR1 MNHNY and CDR2 SVGAGI (reference sequence). V was shortened by 6 bases and J by 1 base, with 9 bases between the two germline ends. The CDR3 totals 13 residues. CDR3 sequence: CASRERGNTEAFF. The CDR3 DNA reads TGTGCCAGCAGAGAACGCGGGAACACTGAAGCTTTCTTT.